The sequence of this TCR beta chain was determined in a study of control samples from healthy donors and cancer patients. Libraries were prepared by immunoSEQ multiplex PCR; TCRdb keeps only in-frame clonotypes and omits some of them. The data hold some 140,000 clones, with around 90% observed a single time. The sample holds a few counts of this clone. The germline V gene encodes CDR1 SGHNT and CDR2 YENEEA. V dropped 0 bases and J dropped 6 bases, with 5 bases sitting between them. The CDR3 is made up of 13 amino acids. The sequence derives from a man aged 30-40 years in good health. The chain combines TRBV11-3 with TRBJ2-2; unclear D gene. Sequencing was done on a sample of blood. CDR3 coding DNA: TGTGCCAGCAGCTTAGAGTTCCCCGGGGAGCTGTTTTTT. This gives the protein CASSLEFPGELFF.